These T cell receptor beta chains were read from a single sample in a study of cytomegalovirus exposure and HLA in healthy donors. TCRdb's table, derived via immunoSEQ multiplex PCR, lists solely in-frame clones and lacks some. In the table there are some 200,000 clones, about three quarters of which are singletons. Source material: PBMCs. The receptors come from a female donor in good health and CMV-seronegative. CDR3s include the opening cysteine and the closing phenylalanine or tryptophan. D genes are given only for firm matches. Some rows have no size entry. The others give once, few or many, or a class for an expanded clone.

size,D,J,V,DNA,CDR3
NA,NA,TRBJ1-2,TRBV15,TGTGCCACCAGCATCAGGACAGCTCTCTATGGCTACACCTTC,CATSIRTALYGYTF
NA,NA,TRBJ2-7,TRBV7-3,TGTGCCAGCAGCTTATCCGGGGATGGTCACGAGCAGTACTTC,CASSLSGDGHEQYF
NA,NA,TRBJ2-2,TRBV7-3,TGTGCCAGCAGCTTAAACGGGGGGCCGCGTTCCGGGGAGCTGTTTTTT,CASSLNGGPRSGELFF
NA,TRBD1,TRBJ2-7,TRBV28,TGTGCCAGCAGAACGGACAGGGCGTCCTACGAGCAGTACTTC,CASRTDRASYEQYF
NA,NA,TRBJ2-2,TRBV2,TGTGCCAGCAGACGGGATTCGAACACCGGGGAGCTGTTTTTT,CASRRDSNTGELFF
NA,TRBD1,TRBJ1-1,TRBV10-3,TGTGCCATCAGTGCCGGGACAGGACTTGAAGCTTTCTTT,CAISAGTGLEAFF
once,TRBD1,TRBJ1-1,TRBV27,TGTGCCAGCAGTTTAGAGGGGGCGAGGACTGAAGCTTTCTTT,CASSLEGARTEAFF
once,TRBD1,TRBJ1-6,TRBV7-3,TGTGCCAGCAGCAGGACCGGGACAGGGGCCTCACCCCTCCACTTT,CASSRTGTGASPLHF
NA,TRBD1,TRBJ2-4,TRBV19,TGTGCCAGTAACGACAGGGGATCGATAGCCAAAAACATTCAGTACTTC,CASNDRGSIAKNIQYF
few,TRBD2,TRBJ2-5,TRBV6-1,TGTGCCAGCAGTGAATTGACTAGCGGGAGATTAATCGGAGAGACCCAGTACTTC,CASSELTSGRLIGETQYF
NA,TRBD2,TRBJ2-5,TRBV5-4,TGTGCCAGCAGCTTTGGCGGGGGCCAAGAGACCCAGTACTTC,CASSFGGGQETQYF
NA,TRBD1,TRBJ2-5,TRBV9,TGTGCCAGCAGCGTAGGGATAGGGGGCAAGTGGGAGACCCAGTACTTC,CASSVGIGGKWETQYF
NA,NA,TRBJ2-7,TRBV5-1,TGCGCCAGCAGCTTAAGCGAATACGAGCAGTACTTC,CASSLSEYEQYF
NA,NA,TRBJ2-2,TRBV21-1,TGTGCCAGCAGCAAATCGAGACTAGCGGGAGAGGACACCGGGGAGCTGTTTTTT,CASSKSRLAGEDTGELFF
once,TRBD1,TRBJ2-7,TRBV5-1,TGCGCCAGCAGCCCGACAGGGTGGGCAAGTTCCTACGAGCAGTACTTC,CASSPTGWASSYEQYF
NA,NA,TRBJ1-2,TRBV7-9,TGTGCCAGCAGCTCCGACAACGCCAACTATGGCTACACCTTC,CASSSDNANYGYTF
NA,NA,TRBJ1-2,TRBV29-1,TGCAGCGTTGAAATTGGCTCTGGCTACACCTTC,CSVEIGSGYTF
few,NA,TRBJ2-5,TRBV19,TGTGCCAGTAGGAACGGGGAGACCCAGTACTTC,CASRNGETQYF
few,TRBD2,TRBJ2-1,TRBV9,TGTGCCAGCAGCGTAGGTAGCGGGAGAGCAAATGAGCAGTTCTTC,CASSVGSGRANEQFF
NA,NA,TRBJ1-6,TRBV5-1,TGCGCCAGCAGATCGGACGGGAAAAATTCACCCCTCCACTTT,CASRSDGKNSPLHF
NA,NA,TRBJ2-2,TRBV7-6,TGTGCCAGCAGCTTAGCGGAGCCATCCACCGGGGAGCTGTTTTTT,CASSLAEPSTGELFF
few,TRBD1,TRBJ1-1,TRBV28,TGTGCCAGCAGTTTATATACAGGGGGCCCTGAAGCTTTCTTT,CASSLYTGGPEAFF
NA,NA,TRBJ2-3,TRBV6-6,TGTGCCAGCAGTCCGATGGACAGAGGCACAGATACGCAGTATTTT,CASSPMDRGTDTQYF
once,NA,TRBJ2-1,TRBV5-4,TGTGCCAGCAGCTTTAACGCGGGACGGAGCTCCTACAATGAGCAGTTCTTC,CASSFNAGRSSYNEQFF
once,TRBD2,TRBJ2-1,TRBV27,TGTGCCAGCAGTACCCTGACTAGCGGGGGGAGGAATGAGCAGTTCTTC,CASSTLTSGGRNEQFF
NA,NA,TRBJ1-1,TRBV29-1,TGCAGCGTTGGACAGTTTGAAGCTTTCTTT,CSVGQFEAFF
few,NA,TRBJ1-2,TRBV6-5,TGTGCCAGCAGCCTTCAGCGGGGCTATGGCTACACCTTC,CASSLQRGYGYTF
NA,NA,TRBJ1-2,TRBV4-3,TGCGCCAGCAGCCCAGGAGGAAACTATGGCTACACCTTC,CASSPGGNYGYTF
NA,NA,TRBJ1-5,TRBV30,TGTGCCTGGAGTGTACAGGGTGGACAGCCCCAGCATTTT,CAWSVQGGQPQHF
NA,TRBD1,TRBJ1-1,TRBV5-1,TGCGCCAGCAGCTTGGAAACCCTGACAGGGGAGGGGGCTTTCTTT,CASSLETLTGEGAFF
once,TRBD2,TRBJ2-1,TRBV9,TGTGCCAGCAGCCAGGGACTAGCGGGGGGGCCTGGAGGGCAGTTCTTC,CASSQGLAGGPGGQFF
NA,TRBD1,TRBJ1-4,TRBV30,TGTGCCTGGACTACCACAGGGGTTAATGAAAAACTGTTTTTT,CAWTTTGVNEKLFF
NA,NA,TRBJ2-1,TRBV13,TGTGCCAGCAGCCCCAACCCTACCCCCGAGCAGTTCTTC,CASSPNPTPEQFF
NA,NA,TRBJ2-2,TRBV6-1,TGTGCCAGCAGGGGAAAGGGAGAGGACACCGGGGAGCTGTTTTTT,CASRGKGEDTGELFF
NA,TRBD1,TRBJ2-7,TRBV30,TGTGCCTGGAGTAAGGTACAGGGGATCTACGAGCAGTACTTC,CAWSKVQGIYEQYF
NA,NA,TRBJ1-5,TRBV9,TGTGCCAGCAGCGTAGGGTCCGGAGTTTTTCAGCCCCAGCATTTT,CASSVGSGVFQPQHF
NA,NA,TRBJ2-5,TRBV15,TGTGCCACCAGCCCGCGGACTACAGAGACCCAGTACTTC,CATSPRTTETQYF
many,NA,TRBJ2-2,TRBV6-1,TGTGCCAGCAGTGATTTTGTGGGAGTAGACACCGGGGAGCTGTTTTTT,CASSDFVGVDTGELFF
NA,NA,TRBJ1-5,TRBV7-9,TGTGCCAGCAGCTTAGATCAGGATCAGCCCCAGCATTTT,CASSLDQDQPQHF
NA,NA,TRBJ2-7,TRBV7-8,TGTGCCAGCAGCTTAGGGGCCCAGGGCTACGAGCAGTACTTC,CASSLGAQGYEQYF
NA,TRBD2,TRBJ2-5,TRBV7-8,TGTGCCAGCAGCTTAGAGCGACGGGGGGGCATGGAGACCCAGTACTTC,CASSLERRGGMETQYF
NA,NA,TRBJ1-5,TRBV2,TGTGCCAGCAGTGAGTTATACAGGGGCAATCAGCCCCAGCATTTT,CASSELYRGNQPQHF
once,TRBD2,TRBJ2-7,TRBV5-6,TGTGCCAGCAGCTGGGCCCCTAGCGGGGGTGCCTACGAGCAGTACTTC,CASSWAPSGGAYEQYF
NA,NA,TRBJ1-4,TRBV5-1,TGCGCCAGCAGCTTCAGCCACGGGGGTGAAAAACTGTTTTTT,CASSFSHGGEKLFF
NA,NA,TRBJ1-1,TRBV28,TGTGCCAGCAGTTTAGGGGGCAGGACGAACACTGAAGCTTTCTTT,CASSLGGRTNTEAFF
NA,TRBD1,TRBJ1-2,TRBV4-2,TGTGCCAGCAGCCAAGAGATGAGAGACAGGGGACGCGGCTATGGCTACACCTTC,CASSQEMRDRGRGYGYTF
NA,TRBD2,TRBJ2-7,TRBV29-1,TGCAGCGTCGGGACTAGCGGCTCCTACGAGCAGTACTTC,CSVGTSGSYEQYF
NA,NA,TRBJ2-5,TRBV18,TGTGCCAGCTCACCATTCGTTGAGGGAGACCAAGAGACCCAGTACTTC,CASSPFVEGDQETQYF
NA,TRBD1,TRBJ1-1,TRBV5-1,TGCGCCAGCAGCTTGGCGGAGGGGGCCTCGAACACTGAAGCTTTCTTT,CASSLAEGASNTEAFF
NA,NA,TRBJ2-1,TRBV15,TGTGCCACCAGCAGAGCGAGGCCGGGAGTATCCTACAATGAGCAGTTCTTC,CATSRARPGVSYNEQFF
NA,NA,TRBJ1-4,TRBV15,TGTGCCACCAGCCCAGGCTGGGTTGGGGAAAAACTGTTTTTT,CATSPGWVGEKLFF
NA,NA,TRBJ2-1,TRBV7-2,TGTGCCAGCAGCAAAGGAGGTGCAAACAATGAGCAGTTCTTC,CASSKGGANNEQFF
NA,NA,TRBJ1-1,TRBV4-1,TGCGCCAGCAGCCAAGTCCAAGGGGCGAACACTGAAGCTTTCTTT,CASSQVQGANTEAFF
NA,TRBD2,TRBJ2-7,TRBV7-2,TGTGCCAGCAGCTTCCGCGCCGGGACTAGCGGTCAGACCTACGAGCAGTACTTC,CASSFRAGTSGQTYEQYF
NA,TRBD1,TRBJ1-1,TRBV18,TGTGCCAGCTCAACGGAGACGACAGGGGGCCTGTCAGCTTTCTTT,CASSTETTGGLSAFF
NA,NA,TRBJ2-3,TRBV7-9,TGTGCCAGCAGCCACAGCGGTAGCACAGATACGCAGTATTTT,CASSHSGSTDTQYF
NA,NA,TRBJ2-2,TRBV28,TGTGCCAGCAGTTTATTTGGCTACACCGGGGAGCTGTTTTTT,CASSLFGYTGELFF
NA,NA,TRBJ1-1,TRBV28,TGTGCCAGCAGTTTGGTGGGGGCTGAAACTGAAGCTTTCTTT,CASSLVGAETEAFF
once,NA,TRBJ1-5,TRBV7-2,TGTGCCAGCAGCTTAGTTGCCGGGAGTGGCAATCAGCCCCAGCATTTT,CASSLVAGSGNQPQHF